This T cell receptor (beta chain) appears in the sequencing data of a study of shared clonotypes between healthy human individuals. Study conclusions and caveats: A handful of donors showed sharing of around 5% of naive CD4 clonotypes.

CDR3 length equals 15 residues. V was cut by 4 bases and J by 0 bases, with 13 bases left in between. CDR1 and CDR2 from the germline V gene are MNHEY and SMNVEV (reference sequence). Clones were read by immunoSEQ multiplex PCR, and TCRdb kept only the in-frame ones, dropping some. Of approximately 2,000,000 clones in the sample, less than 95% were seen once. A word on this clone: Its specificity is not known.

Sequenced sample: naive CD4+ T cells from PBMCs. The subset is: CD45RA+ positively selected. The sequence came from a man aged 18 to 29 in good health. Some clones in this sample may be carry-over from other donors' samples. This chain uses TRBV27 with TRBJ2-7; TRBD1 might be the D (6 bases). This CDR3 is CASSSIGQFSYEQYF. The CDR3 bases are TGTGCCAGCAGTTCCATTGGACAGTTCTCCTACGAGCAGTACTTC.